This T cell receptor (beta chain) was sequenced for a study of identical twins. A template switching step contributed a universal primer site, while unique molecular identifiers were present in the cDNA. A single record per CDR3 protein comes from TCRdb applying MiXCR to the 5' RACE reads. This table holds around 1.7 million distinct CDR3 sequences, 25% to 35% found once. The CDR3 extends over 14 amino acids. Germline V gene lookup returns CDR1 MDHEN and CDR2 SYDVKM. Regarding the study as a whole: The authors drew conclusions from cross-sectional statistical analysis rather than following the same donors. The study found that models underestimated out-of-frame TCR alpha sharing in monozygotic twins.

A note on this clonotype: What it binds is unknown. A much larger clone differs from this one at a single base, so this may be a read error.

The material sequenced was cord blood. The sequence was obtained from a newborn girl in good health. V and J are TRBV28 and TRBJ2-4; TRBD1 might be the D (6 bases). Near its end, the DNA agrees better with TRBJ2-7, so the J call may be wrong. The CDR3 sequence is CASKRQAASYEQYV. In DNA form, the CDR3 reads TGTGCCTCCAAGAGACAGGCGGCCTCCTACGAGCAGTACGTC.